A selection of T cell receptor beta chains follows, all from one sample in a study of cytomegalovirus exposure and HLA in healthy donors. Sequencing used immunoSEQ multiplex PCR; TCRdb keeps in-frame clones, though not all of them. The sample gives about 160,000 clones, approximately 78% of which show up once; over 1.1% is in the top ten. Material: PBMCs. The receptors were gathered from a male donor in good health and CMV-seronegative. Both conserved end residues are part of each CDR3.

v_gene: TRBV30; CDR3aa: CACGDSSYEQYF
v_gene: TRBV29-1; CDR3aa: CSVGTGGAEQYF
v_gene: TRBV7-3; CDR3aa: CASSLVQETQYF
v_gene: TRBV7-8; CDR3aa: CASSLKGWTGSNTGELFF
v_gene: TRBV5-1; CDR3aa: CASSPGQELDTQYF
v_gene: TRBV2; CDR3aa: CASSHNLAGGMEAFF
v_gene: TRBV11-3; CDR3aa: CASSLMGRAQETQYF
v_gene: TRBV5-5; CDR3aa: CASSTYPGPEQYF
v_gene: TRBV18; CDR3aa: CASSPPLGTDTQYF
v_gene: TRBV25-1; CDR3aa: CASSGQGPRSYEQYF
v_gene: TRBV7-9; CDR3aa: CASSLDTSGGYNEQFF
v_gene: TRBV5-6; CDR3aa: CASSLGGLAGGEQYF
v_gene: TRBV15; CDR3aa: CATSRGSQGYEQYF
v_gene: TRBV6-6; CDR3aa: CASSYSNPANTQYF
v_gene: TRBV15; CDR3aa: CATSRWADSNQPQHF
v_gene: TRBV2; CDR3aa: CATGEAGEAETQYF
v_gene: TRBV4-3; CDR3aa: CASSQTVMNTEAFF
v_gene: TRBV6-1; CDR3aa: CASSRSPQGDQPQHF
v_gene: TRBV5-5; CDR3aa: CASSLTESGNTIYF
v_gene: TRBV4-2; CDR3aa: CASSPIGQGDTEAFF
v_gene: TRBV6-5; CDR3aa: CASSYSSVYEDSPLHF
v_gene: TRBV19; CDR3aa: CASSTNGPSLGWGLPSDTQYF
v_gene: TRBV7-9; CDR3aa: CASSLGGDRAAFF
v_gene: TRBV9; CDR3aa: CASSVAPDRARRYF
v_gene: TRBV28; CDR3aa: CASKYRGRDTGELFF
v_gene: TRBV6-6; CDR3aa: CASSKLGLHNEQFF
v_gene: TRBV18; CDR3aa: CASSPRGTNEKLFF
v_gene: TRBV28; CDR3aa: CASSPSSGQGNTGELFF
v_gene: TRBV5-6; CDR3aa: CASSFWGQGGDTQYF
v_gene: TRBV28; CDR3aa: CASSRGGTEAFF
v_gene: TRBV5-4; CDR3aa: CASSLGQGGYNEQFF
v_gene: TRBV28; CDR3aa: CASSSGKTSGVGEQFF
v_gene: TRBV9; CDR3aa: CASSVGHISGANVLTF
v_gene: TRBV29-1; CDR3aa: CSVEDRAETYEQYF
v_gene: TRBV28; CDR3aa: CASSSELAPDTQYF
v_gene: TRBV27; CDR3aa: CASTPVWEGDTGELFF
v_gene: TRBV4-2; CDR3aa: CASSQEQDRVEQFF
v_gene: TRBV6-1; CDR3aa: CASRYPGGNQPQHF
v_gene: TRBV7-2; CDR3aa: CASSLLGSGSYEQYF
v_gene: TRBV5-1; CDR3aa: CASSLGLLASSYNEQFF
v_gene: TRBV28; CDR3aa: CASGGGQSSYEQYF
v_gene: TRBV28; CDR3aa: CASRLLAGPYEQYF
v_gene: TRBV29-1; CDR3aa: CSVEGLGHYNEQFF
v_gene: TRBV13; CDR3aa: CASSLVSGTDTQYF
v_gene: TRBV6-1; CDR3aa: CASSLGSGSEQYF
v_gene: TRBV28; CDR3aa: CASILTSVGRNEQFF
v_gene: TRBV6-1; CDR3aa: CASSEPGTGSDGYTF
v_gene: TRBV2; CDR3aa: CASSGPGSNQPQHF
v_gene: TRBV9; CDR3aa: CASSPSASADTQYF
v_gene: TRBV28; CDR3aa: CASSPRGTEEKLFF
v_gene: TRBV2; CDR3aa: CASRDRIYEQYF
v_gene: TRBV11-1; CDR3aa: CASSSTGVGDTQYF
v_gene: TRBV6-4; CDR3aa: CASSVGQATNEKLFF
v_gene: TRBV6-1; CDR3aa: CASSVSWDRVNYGYTF
v_gene: TRBV7-2; CDR3aa: CASSLQGRPLDYEQYF